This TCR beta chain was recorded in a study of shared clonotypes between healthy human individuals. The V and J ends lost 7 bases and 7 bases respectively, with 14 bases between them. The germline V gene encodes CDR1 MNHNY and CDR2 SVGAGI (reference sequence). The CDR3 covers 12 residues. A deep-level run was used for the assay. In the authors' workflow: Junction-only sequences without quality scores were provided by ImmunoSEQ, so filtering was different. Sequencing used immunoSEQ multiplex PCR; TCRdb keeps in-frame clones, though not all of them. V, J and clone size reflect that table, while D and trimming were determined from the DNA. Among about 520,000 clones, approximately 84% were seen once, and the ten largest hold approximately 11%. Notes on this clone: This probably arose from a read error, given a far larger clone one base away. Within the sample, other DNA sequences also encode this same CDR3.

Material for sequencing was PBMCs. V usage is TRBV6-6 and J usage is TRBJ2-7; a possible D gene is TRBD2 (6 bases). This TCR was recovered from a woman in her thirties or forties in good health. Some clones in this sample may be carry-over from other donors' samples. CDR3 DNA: TGTGCCAGCAATTCAGCAGGAGGGGAGCAGTACTTC. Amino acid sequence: CASNSAGGEQYF.